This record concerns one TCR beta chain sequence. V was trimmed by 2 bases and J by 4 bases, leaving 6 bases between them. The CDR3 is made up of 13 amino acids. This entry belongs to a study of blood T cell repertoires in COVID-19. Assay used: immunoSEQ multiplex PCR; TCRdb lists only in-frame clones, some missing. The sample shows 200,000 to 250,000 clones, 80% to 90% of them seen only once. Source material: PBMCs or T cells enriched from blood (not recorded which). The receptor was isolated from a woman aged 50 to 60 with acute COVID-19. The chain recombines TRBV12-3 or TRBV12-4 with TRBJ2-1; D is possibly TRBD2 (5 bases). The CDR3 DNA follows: TGTGCCAGCAGTTTAACTAGTTACAATGAGCAGTTCTTC. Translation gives CASSLTSYNEQFF.